This TCR beta chain emerged from a study of blood T cell repertoires in COVID-19. The CDR3 contains 12 residues. Germline V gene data show CDR1 as SGHTA and CDR2 as FQGNSA. Trimming shortened V by 5 bases and J by 6 bases, and 11 bases separated the two germline ends. The table came from immunoSEQ multiplex PCR; TCRdb's copy has only in-frame clones and leaves some out. The table includes under 200,000 clones, roughly three quarters detected once. The chain uses TRBV7-2 and TRBJ2-7; a possible D gene is TRBD2 (6 bases). This TCR was recovered from a woman between 40 and 50 years old with COVID-19, enrolled during active disease. Source material: peripheral blood. CDR3 loop: CASSPSGGEQYF. The CDR3 DNA sequence: TGTGCCAGCAGCCCCTCCGGGGGCGAGCAGTACTTC. Full variable domain (rest looked up from reference TRBV7-2 and TRBJ2-7): GAGVSQSPSNKVTEKGKDVELRCDPISGHTALYWYRQSLGQGLEFLIYFQGNSAPDKSGLPSDRFSAERTGGSVSTLTIQRTQQEDSAVYLCASSPSGGEQYFGPGTRLTVT.